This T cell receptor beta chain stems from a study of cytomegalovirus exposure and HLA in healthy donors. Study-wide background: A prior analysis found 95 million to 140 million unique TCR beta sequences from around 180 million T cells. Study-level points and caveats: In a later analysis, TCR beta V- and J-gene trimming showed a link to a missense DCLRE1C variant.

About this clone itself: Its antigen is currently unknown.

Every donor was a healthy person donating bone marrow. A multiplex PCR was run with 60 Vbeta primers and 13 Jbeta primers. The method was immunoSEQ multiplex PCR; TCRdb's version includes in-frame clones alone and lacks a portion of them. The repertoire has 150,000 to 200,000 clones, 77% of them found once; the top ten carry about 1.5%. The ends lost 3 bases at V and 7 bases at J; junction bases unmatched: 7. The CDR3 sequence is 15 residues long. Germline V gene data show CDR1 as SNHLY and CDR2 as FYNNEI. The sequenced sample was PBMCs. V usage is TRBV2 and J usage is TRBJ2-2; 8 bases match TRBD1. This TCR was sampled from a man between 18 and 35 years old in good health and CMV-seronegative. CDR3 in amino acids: CASSDWQGASGELFF. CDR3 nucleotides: TGTGCCAGCAGTGACTGGCAGGGGGCGAGCGGGGAGCTGTTTTTT.